The 14 T cell receptor beta chains below all came from one sample that was sequenced in a study of blood T cell repertoires in COVID-19. Assay used: immunoSEQ multiplex PCR; TCRdb lists only in-frame clones, some missing. The profile shows about 250,000 clones, about 82% of them singletons. The source material was PBMCs or T cells enriched from blood (not recorded which). The receptors were gathered from a woman aged 50 to 60 with acute COVID-19.

This clone was counted once. The chain carries TRBV3-1 (or the pseudogene TRBV3-2) and TRBJ1-4; 9 bases match TRBD1. The germline gives CDR1 LGHDT, CDR2 YNNKEL (reference sequence). This CDR3 comprises 14 residues. V shed 7 bases, J shed 5 bases, and the junction held 5 bases outside the gene matches. CDR3 nucleotides: TGTGCCAGCACCTCCGGGACAGGGAATGAAAAACTGTTTTTT. This translates into CASTSGTGNEKLFF.

The chain is built from TRBV19 and TRBJ1-1, with D perhaps TRBD1 (5 bases). Trimming removed 5 bases from V and 5 bases from J, with 12 bases in between. Germline lookup yields CDR1 LNHDA and CDR2 SQIVND (reference sequence). This CDR3 region has 13 residues. CDR3 in DNA: TGTGCCAGTAGTTTCCTCGGGGGGACTGAAGCTTTCTTT. The encoded protein is CASSFLGGTEAFF.

The chain joins TRBV5-1 to TRBJ1-3; 7 positions match TRBD1. Germline-derived CDR1 and CDR2 are SGHRS and YFSETQ. The CDR3 length is 15 residues. V lost 0 bases, J lost 7 bases, and 7 bases stayed unmatched. The CDR3 is CASSLAPTGRNTIYF. CDR3 nucleotides: TGCGCCAGCAGCTTGGCCCCGACAGGGAGGAACACCATATATTTT.

The chain recombines TRBV6-1 with TRBJ1-5; 7 bases match TRBD1. V lost 6 bases and J lost 6; bases outside the gene matches: 5. Germline V CDR1 and CDR2: MNHNS, SASEGT. This CDR3 region has 13 residues. The CDR3 sequence: CASSLTGSQPQHF. The CDR3 nucleotides read TGTGCCAGCAGCCTGACAGGGTCTCAGCCCCAGCATTTT.

The V call is TRBV3-1 (or the pseudogene TRBV3-2), the J call TRBJ2-7, with D possibly TRBD1 on 6 matching bases. The V and J ends lost 1 base and 1 base respectively, with 8 bases between them. This CDR3 is 14 amino acids long. The germline gives CDR1 LGHDT, CDR2 YNNKEL (reference sequence). The CDR3, as DNA: TGTGCCAGCAGCCAAGCGGGACATTCCTACGAGCAGTACTTC. Translated, it gives CASSQAGHSYEQYF.

The gene calls are TRBV6-5 and TRBJ1-2; 10 bases agree with TRBD1. This CDR3 contains 13 residues. Germline CDR1 and CDR2: MNHEY and SVGAGI. The J segment lost 6 bases and the V segment lost 8 bases, leaving 6 bases of the junction unmatched. CDR3 region: CASGRQGADGYTF. The CDR3 DNA follows: TGTGCCAGCGGCCGACAGGGGGCTGATGGCTACACCTTC.

V and J are TRBV12-3 or TRBV12-4 and TRBJ1-1; possible D gene TRBD1, 6 bases. V lost 6 bases, J lost 8 bases, and 13 bases lay in between. CDR3 length equals 12 residues. CDR3: CASRIQGREAFF. CDR3 nucleotides: TGTGCCAGCAGGATACAGGGCCGGGAAGCTTTCTTT.

The rearrangement links TRBV13 to TRBJ1-6, with unresolved D. Germline V gene sequence: CDR1 PRHDT, CDR2 FYEKMQ (reference sequence). This CDR3 region has 13 residues. V lost 4 bases and J lost 5, with 6 bases in between. The CDR3 here is CASSSGNNSPLHF. The CDR3 DNA reads TGTGCCAGCAGCTCGGGGAATAATTCACCCCTCCACTTT.

The genes are TRBV6-5 and TRBJ1-2; TRBD1 matches at 7 bases. Germline values: CDR1 MNHEY, CDR2 SVGAGI. There are 15 residues in the CDR3. After removal of 7 bases from V and 7 bases from J, the junction contained 15 bases not matched to a gene. Written as DNA, the CDR3 is TGTGCCAGCACAACTGGTGGGACAGATTTCTCTGGCTACACCTTC. Protein: CASTTGGTDFSGYTF.

This chain uses TRBV7-2 with TRBJ1-4, with D uncertain. The ends were cut back, 5 bases at V and 12 bases at J, with 13 bases in the middle. This CDR3 contains 12 residues. Germline assignment: CDR1 SGHTA and CDR2 FQGNSA. The CDR3 loop reads CASSINGPQLFF. The DNA for the CDR3 is TGTGCCAGCAGCATCAACGGTCCTCAACTGTTTTTT.

The chain recombines TRBV2 with TRBJ1-5, with 8 bases identical to TRBD1. Germline values: CDR1 SNHLY, CDR2 FYNNEI. The CDR3 sequence is 18 residues long. Trimming removed 4 bases from V and 4 bases from J; junction bases left unmatched: 15. This chain's CDR3 is CASSGIRTGGFGNQPQHF. The CDR3 DNA is TGTGCCAGCAGTGGGATCCGCACAGGGGGTTTTGGTAATCAGCCCCAGCATTTT.

V and J are TRBV9 and TRBJ1-3, with D maybe TRBD1 (5 bases). V gave up 3 bases and J gave up 0 bases, with 13 bases separating them. Germline loops: CDR1 SGDLS, CDR2 YYNGEE. The CDR3 consists of 16 residues. CDR3 amino acids: CASSAGGRGSGNTIYF. CDR3 coding DNA: TGTGCCAGCAGCGCCGGGGGTCGGGGCTCTGGAAACACCATATATTTT.

Only a few counts were recorded for this clone. The rearrangement uses TRBV3-1 (or the pseudogene TRBV3-2) and TRBJ1-1; 8 bases match TRBD1. Germline V gene sequence: CDR1 LGHDT, CDR2 YNNKEL (reference sequence). J lost 0 bases, V lost 4 bases, and 1 base had no gene match. The CDR3 runs 14 residues. CDR3 sequence reads: CASSLGQVNTEAFF. Written as DNA, the CDR3 is TGTGCCAGCAGCCTGGGACAGGTGAACACTGAAGCTTTCTTT.

Of note for this clone: A read error likely explains this, since a far larger clone differs by one base. The V call is TRBV11-2, the J call TRBJ1-1; 9 bases match TRBD1. Germline V gene sequence: CDR1 SGHAT, CDR2 FQNNGV. Trimming took 5 bases from V and 3 from J; bases not matched to a gene: 1. CDR3 length equals 13 residues. CDR3: CASSRQGDTEAFF. Written as DNA, the CDR3 is TGTGCCAGCAGCCGACAGGGGGACACTGAAGCTTTCTTT.